Sequencing of this TCR beta chain was carried out in a study of blood T cells in healthy people across ages. Study overall: Researchers report that template switching captured about one barcoded beta molecule per two T cells.

A second PCR of 7 to 11 cycles used a sample-barcoded 5' primer and a J-beta primer mix. Via MiXCR, TCRdb re-called the 5' RACE reads, giving one row per CDR3 protein. This table has hundreds of thousands of distinct CDR3 sequences, approximately 59% appearing once. Study results and limitations: Donors of long life had a larger count of naive CD4+ cells and greater diversity than aged donors.

This clonotype appeared a few times. Antigen unknown. About 10 milliliters of peripheral blood were drawn from each donor into EDTA-treated tubes. At least 6 million PBMCs were isolated per sample. CDR3 size: 14 residues. The chain couples TRBV21-1 to TRBJ2-5. TRBV21-1 is designated a pseudogene. The sequence was collected from a man between 60 and 70 years old in good health. The specimen was blood. The CDR3 coding sequence is TGTGCCAGCAGCAAGGGTAGGCAGAGAGAGACCCAGTACTTC. It translates to CASSKGRQRETQYF.